Listed here is a single TCR beta chain. Its antigen is undetermined. Each sample gave at least 7 million isolated PBMCs. The sample comes from a study of blood T cells in healthy people across ages. General study results and limits: What prevented conclusive comparison of naive and antigen-experienced cells was that PBMCs were unsorted.

V was shortened by 5 bases and J by 12 bases, with 20 bases between the two germline ends. Germline V gene lookup returns CDR1 SGHAT and CDR2 FQDESV (reference sequence). This CDR3 is built from 14 residues. The use of a sample-barcoded 5' primer and a J-beta primer mix characterized a second PCR of roughly 7 to 11 cycles. TCRdb itself ran the 5' RACE reads through MiXCR, one entry per CDR3 protein. In the table there are 1.5 million to 2 million distinct CDR3 sequences, 35% to 50% of which are singletons. The source of this sequence is a human donor in good health. This chain connects TRBV11-1 to TRBJ2-1; D unresolved. The sequencing input was blood. The CDR3 DNA sequence: TGTGCCAGCAGCCTTTTAGAGGCGGTAAGGGTGCAGTTCTTC. Amino acid sequence: CASSLLEAVRVQFF.